A single sample is the source of the 10 T cell receptor beta chains below, sequenced in a study of long-term antiretroviral therapy in people with HIV. Samples were assayed with immunoSEQ v3.0 at survey level. The protocol was immunoSEQ multiplex PCR, while the TCRdb copy is restricted to in-frame clones and leaves out a portion. The profile shows 27,000 or so clones, over 65% of them singletons. Specimen: unsorted PBMCs, collected 4.8 to 5 years after starting antiretroviral therapy. The receptors stem from a man in his forties with HIV.

The gene calls are TRBV18 and TRBJ2-1; D is possibly TRBD1 or TRBD2 (5 bases each). CDR3 length: 16 amino acids. The V end was cut by 3 bases, the J end by 1 base, with 13 bases between. The V gene's germline CDR1 is KGHSH and CDR2 LQKENI. CDR3 in DNA: TGTGCCAGCTCACCGGGAGTTCAGGGATCCTACAATGAGCAGTTCTTC. This translates into CASSPGVQGSYNEQFF. The full variable domain, completed using reference TRBV18 and TRBJ2-1, is NAGVMQNPRHLVRRRGQEARLRCSPMKGHSHVYWYRQLPEEGLKFMVYLQKENIIDESGMPKERFSAEFPKEGPSILRIQQVVRGDSAAYFCASSPGVQGSYNEQFFGPGTRLTVL.

The CDR3 nucleotides read TGTGCCAGCAGGGGACAGGGACCCGGGGAGCTGTTTTTT. This codes for CASRGQGPGELFF. The gene calls are TRBV11-1 and TRBJ2-2, with 9 bases identical to TRBD1. The CDR3 sequence is 13 residues long. V was clipped by 6 bases and J by 6 bases; unmatched bases: 2. Germline V gene data show CDR1 as SGHAT and CDR2 as FQDESV (reference sequence).

There are a few counts of this clone. This sequence joins TRBV7-9 and TRBJ2-1; tentatively, D is TRBD2 (5 bases). In germline, CDR1 is SEHNR, CDR2 FQNEAQ (reference sequence). The CDR3 is 17 residues long. V gave up 5 bases and J gave up 4 bases, with 21 bases separating them. The CDR3 spells CASSTDLAPTAYNEQFF. The DNA for the CDR3 is TGTGCCAGCAGCACCGACCTAGCCCCGACCGCATACAATGAGCAGTTCTTC.

The chain combines TRBV7-8 with TRBJ2-7; 7 bases are shared with TRBD2. The J segment lost 7 bases and the V segment lost 0 bases, leaving 9 bases of the junction unmatched. Germline V gene data show CDR1 as SGHVS and CDR2 as FQNEAQ. The CDR3 consists of 15 residues. The CDR3 region is CASSLALGGRIEQYF. The CDR3 nucleotides are TGTGCCAGCAGCTTAGCGCTGGGAGGGCGGATAGAGCAGTACTTC.

This chain uses TRBV15 with TRBJ1-2; TRBD1 agrees at 8 bases. V shed 1 base and J 2 bases; nucleotides not matched to a gene: 3. Germline CDR1 LNHNV, CDR2 YYDKDF (reference sequence). The CDR3 runs to 15 residues. The CDR3 here is CATSRATGENYGYTF. CDR3 in DNA: TGTGCCACCAGCAGAGCGACAGGGGAAAACTATGGCTACACCTTC.

The chain recombines TRBV5-1 with TRBJ2-3; D not resolved. V gave up 1 base and J gave up 0 bases, with 6 bases separating them. The CDR3 extends over 14 amino acids. Germline V gene lookup returns CDR1 SGHRS and CDR2 YFSETQ. As DNA, the CDR3 is TGCGCCAGCAGCTTGTCCGCTAGCACAGATACGCAGTATTTT. It encodes CASSLSASTDTQYF.

This clone was detected only once. V and J are TRBV14 and TRBJ1-4, with unresolved D. Trimming removed 0 bases at V and 8 bases at J, with 16 bases between. CDR3 length: 16 residues. Germline V CDR1 and CDR2: SGHDN, FVKESK. In nucleotides, the CDR3 is TGTGCCAGCAGCCAAGATAGTGGACCTCGGGCCGAAAAACTGTTTTTT. Its translation is CASSQDSGPRAEKLFF.

This chain uses TRBV5-4 with TRBJ2-7; TRBD1 might be the D (6 bases). V lost 1 base and J 1 base, leaving 9 bases between the germline ends. From germline, CDR1 is SGHNT and CDR2 YYREEE (reference sequence). The CDR3 is 14 amino acids. CDR3: CASSLKDRSYEQYF. The CDR3 bases are TGTGCCAGCAGCTTGAAGGACAGATCCTACGAGCAGTACTTC.

This clone was seen more than once but under ten times. V is TRBV27 and J is TRBJ2-1; D is ambiguous. This CDR3 contains 11 residues. Trimming removed 7 bases from V and 6 bases from J, with 7 bases in between. Germline V gene lookup returns CDR1 MNHEY and CDR2 SMNVEV (reference sequence). This chain's CDR3 is CASTTSNEQFF. Written as DNA, the CDR3 is TGTGCCAGCACCACTTCCAATGAGCAGTTCTTC.

This chain connects TRBV10-3 to TRBJ1-2; D is undetermined. The germline CDR1 and CDR2 sequences are ENHRY and SYGVKD. The CDR3 is 16 residues long. Trimming pared 0 bases from V and 0 bases from J, leaving 11 bases between. CDR3 residues: CAISESIHPANYGYTF. The CDR3 region has the DNA TGTGCCATCAGTGAGTCTATTCATCCAGCTAACTATGGCTACACCTTC.